Listed below are T cell receptor beta chains from one sample, sequenced in a study of cytomegalovirus exposure and HLA in healthy donors. Measured with immunoSEQ multiplex PCR; TCRdb has only the in-frame clones, and not every one. The table for this sample gives 65,000 to 85,000 clones. The sequenced sample was PBMCs. The receptors were gathered from a woman aged 55-69 years in good health and CMV-seronegative. CDR3s include the opening cysteine and the closing phenylalanine or tryptophan. D genes are given only for firm matches.

V gene	J gene	D gene	CDR3 DNA	CDR3 protein
TRBV18	TRBJ2-2	TRBD1	TGTGCCAGCTCACCACCGGATGGGACAGGACTGTTTTTT	CASSPPDGTGLFF
TRBV5-1	TRBJ1-5	.	TGCGCCAGCAGCTTAAATACAGGGTATCAGCCCCAGCATTTT	CASSLNTGYQPQHF
TRBV27	TRBJ2-1	TRBD2	TGTGCCAGCCGAAGGACTAGCGGGAGCATTGAGCAGTTCTTC	CASRRTSGSIEQFF
TRBV5-1	TRBJ2-3	.	TGCGCCAGCAGCTTGGATAACTTCGCAGATACGCAGTATTTT	CASSLDNFADTQYF
TRBV28	TRBJ1-3	TRBD1	TGTGCCAGCAGTTTATTGACAGGGATAGGTGGAAACACCATATATTTT	CASSLLTGIGGNTIYF
TRBV7-2	TRBJ2-1	TRBD2	TGTGCCAGCAGCCCCCTAGCGGGAAGATCCTACAATGAGCAGTTCTTC	CASSPLAGRSYNEQFF
TRBV28	TRBJ2-2	.	TGTGCCAGCAGTATTATCACCGGGGAGCTGTTTTTT	CASSIITGELFF
TRBV5-1	TRBJ2-1	TRBD2	TGCGCCAGCAGCCCGGGCAGCGGGGATTCCTACAATGAGCAGTTCTTC	CASSPGSGDSYNEQFF
TRBV19	TRBJ1-5	TRBD1	TGTGCCAGTAGTATAGGACAGGGGGCCGTTCAGCCCCAGCATTTT	CASSIGQGAVQPQHF
TRBV9	TRBJ2-2	.	TGTGCCAGCAGCGCCCCAGGGGAAACCGGGGAGCTGTTTTTT	CASSAPGETGELFF
TRBV6-5	TRBJ2-3	TRBD2	TGTGCCAGCAGTTTGGGACTAGCCCACACAGATACGCAGTATTTT	CASSLGLAHTDTQYF
TRBV7-9	TRBJ1-1	.	TGTGCCAGCACCCCTTACGAAGGGGCCCCGGTAGCTTTCTTT	CASTPYEGAPVAFF
TRBV6-1	TRBJ2-7	.	TGTGCCAGCGGGGGAGCGAAGAACTCGGACTACGAGCAGTACTTC	CASGGAKNSDYEQYF
TRBV27	TRBJ2-7	.	TGTGCCAGCAGTTTATCGGCCTCCTACGAGCAGTACTTC	CASSLSASYEQYF
TRBV6-6	TRBJ2-4	.	TGTGCCAGCAGTCCCAGCGAACTAGCCAAAAACATTCAGTACTTC	CASSPSELAKNIQYF
TRBV30	TRBJ2-1	TRBD1	TGTGCCTGGAGTGGACAGGGCAATGAGCAGTTCTTC	CAWSGQGNEQFF
TRBV11-2	TRBJ2-3	.	TGTGCCAGCAGCTTAGAATCGTCAAGCGGGCTTATCACAGATACGCAGTATTTT	CASSLESSSGLITDTQYF
TRBV10-1	TRBJ2-7	.	TGCGCCAGCAGTGACTCCTGGAGGGTAAGGCGGTTGGAGCAGTACTTC	CASSDSWRVRRLEQYF
TRBV29-1	TRBJ2-1	TRBD2	TGCAGCGTTGGCTTGGGGCTAGCGGAATACAATGAGCAGTTCTTC	CSVGLGLAEYNEQFF
TRBV29-1	TRBJ2-7	TRBD2	TGCAGCGTCACGTATAGCGGGAGGAAATACGAGCAGTACTTC	CSVTYSGRKYEQYF
TRBV5-1	TRBJ2-7	.	TGCGCCAGCAGGCAGGGCTACGAGCAGTACTTC	CASRQGYEQYF
TRBV29-1	TRBJ2-7	TRBD2	TGCAGCGTTCTTCCCCTAGTGGCTAGCGGGAGATCATACGAGCAGTACTTC	CSVLPLVASGRSYEQYF
TRBV10-3	TRBJ1-2	.	TGTGCCATCACTGCACTTTGGGACGCCTCCGGGGGTGGCTACACCTTC	CAITALWDASGGGYTF
TRBV4-3	TRBJ2-7	TRBD2	TGCGCCAGCAGCCCCTTACTAGCGGGGACCTACGAGCAGTACTTC	CASSPLLAGTYEQYF
TRBV2	TRBJ1-4	TRBD1	TGTGCCAGCAGTCAACTACAGGGGGCAACTAATGAAAAACTGTTTTTT	CASSQLQGATNEKLFF
TRBV19	TRBJ2-6	.	TGTGCCAGTAGTATAGACCATTTATACAGCTCTGGGGCCAACGTCCTGACTTTC	CASSIDHLYSSGANVLTF
TRBV6-1	TRBJ1-2	TRBD1	TGTGCCAGCAGTGAACCAGAAGGGACAGGGGTCCATGGCTACACCTTC	CASSEPEGTGVHGYTF
TRBV7-2	TRBJ1-1	TRBD1	TGTGCCAGCAGCTTCAGGGGGGCTCTGAACACTGAAGCTTTCTTT	CASSFRGALNTEAFF
TRBV6-5	TRBJ2-5	.	TGTGCCAGCAGTTTTCAGGGCACCGAGACCCAGTACTTC	CASSFQGTETQYF